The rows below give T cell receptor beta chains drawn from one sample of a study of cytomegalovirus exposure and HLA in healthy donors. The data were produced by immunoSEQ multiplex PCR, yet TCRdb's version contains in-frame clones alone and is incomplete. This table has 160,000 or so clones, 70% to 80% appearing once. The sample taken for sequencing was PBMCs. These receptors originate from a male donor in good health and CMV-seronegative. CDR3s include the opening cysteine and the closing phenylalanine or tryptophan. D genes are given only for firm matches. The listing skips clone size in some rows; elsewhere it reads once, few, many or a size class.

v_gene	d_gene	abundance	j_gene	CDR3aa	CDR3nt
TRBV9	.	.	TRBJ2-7	CASSDEKTRETYEQYF	TGTGCCAGCAGCGATGAAAAGACCCGGGAGACCTACGAGCAGTACTTC
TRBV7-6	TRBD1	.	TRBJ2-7	CASSGTGNTYEQYF	TGTGCCAGCAGCGGGACAGGGAACACCTACGAGCAGTACTTC
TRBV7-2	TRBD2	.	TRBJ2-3	CASSLVSGGRSADTQYF	TGTGCCAGCAGCTTAGTTTCGGGCGGGAGGTCTGCAGATACGCAGTATTTT
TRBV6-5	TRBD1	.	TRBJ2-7	CASSADRVTYEQYF	TGTGCCAGCAGTGCGGACAGGGTAACCTACGAGCAGTACTTC
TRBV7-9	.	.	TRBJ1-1	CASSGQLNTEAFF	TGTGCCAGCAGCGGACAGTTGAACACTGAAGCTTTCTTT
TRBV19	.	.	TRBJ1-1	CASSIRQGTEAFF	TGTGCCAGTAGTATCCGCCAGGGAACTGAAGCTTTCTTT
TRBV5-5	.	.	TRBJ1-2	CASSFEFYGYTF	TGTGCCAGCAGCTTTGAGTTCTATGGCTACACCTTC
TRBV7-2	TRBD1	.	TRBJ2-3	CASSLGGQGADTQYF	TGTGCCAGCAGCTTAGGCGGACAGGGGGCAGATACGCAGTATTTT
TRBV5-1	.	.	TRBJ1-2	CASSFGNPGKDGYTF	TGCGCCAGCAGCTTCGGGAACCCGGGGAAAGATGGCTACACCTTC
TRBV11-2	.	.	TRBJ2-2	CASSGAAGELFF	TGTGCCAGCAGCGGGGCGGCCGGGGAGCTGTTTTTT
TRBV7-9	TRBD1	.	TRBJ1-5	CASSFDRGIRNQPQHF	TGTGCCAGCAGCTTCGACAGGGGTATACGAAATCAGCCCCAGCATTTT
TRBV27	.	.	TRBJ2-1	CASSLDGYSYNEQFF	TGTGCCAGCAGTTTAGACGGGTACTCCTACAATGAGCAGTTCTTC
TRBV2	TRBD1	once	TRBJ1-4	CASRRDRGSTNEKLFF	TGTGCCAGCAGGCGGGACAGGGGATCTACTAATGAAAAACTGTTTTTT
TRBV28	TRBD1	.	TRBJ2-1	CASSLGRGQFNEQFF	TGTGCCAGCAGTTTAGGCAGGGGGCAGTTTAATGAGCAGTTCTTC
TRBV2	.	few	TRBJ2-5	CASSGGRLGETQYF	TGTGCCAGCAGTGGGGGCAGGCTCGGGGAGACCCAGTACTTC
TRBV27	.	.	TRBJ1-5	CASSLLGQYSNQPQHF	TGTGCCAGCAGTTTACTCGGACAGTATAGCAATCAGCCCCAGCATTTT
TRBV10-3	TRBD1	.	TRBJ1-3	CAIRRTGPNSGNTIYF	TGTGCCATCAGGAGGACAGGCCCCAACTCTGGAAACACCATATATTTT
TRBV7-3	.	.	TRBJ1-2	CASSPSGGDGYTF	TGTGCCAGCAGCCCCTCCGGGGGTGACGGCTACACCTTC
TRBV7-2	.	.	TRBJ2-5	CASSTIRGETQYF	TGTGCCAGCAGCACCATTCGGGGAGAGACCCAGTACTTC
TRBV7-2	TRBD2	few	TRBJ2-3	CASSLGYSGTLTDTQYF	TGTGCCAGCAGCTTAGGTTACAGCGGGACCCTCACAGATACGCAGTATTTT
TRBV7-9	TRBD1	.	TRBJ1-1	CASSLGTATEAFF	TGTGCCAGCAGCCTCGGGACAGCCACTGAAGCTTTCTTT
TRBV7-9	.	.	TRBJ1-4	CASSFQGYEKLFF	TGTGCCAGCAGCTTCCAGGGTTATGAAAAACTGTTTTTT
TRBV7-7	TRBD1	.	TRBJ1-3	CASSLTGAGNTIYF	TGTGCTAGCAGCTTAACAGGGGCTGGAAACACCATATATTTT
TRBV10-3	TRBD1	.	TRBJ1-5	CAIGQGVQPQHF	TGTGCCATCGGACAGGGAGTTCAGCCCCAGCATTTT
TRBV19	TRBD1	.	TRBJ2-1	CASGDSSYNEQFF	TGTGCCAGTGGGGACAGTTCCTACAATGAGCAGTTCTTC
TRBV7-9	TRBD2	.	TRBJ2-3	CASSSSSGGPKVGTDTQYF	TGTGCCAGCAGCTCATCTAGCGGGGGGCCCAAGGTAGGCACAGATACGCAGTATTTT
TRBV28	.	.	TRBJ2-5	CASNFNVADQETQYF	TGTGCCAGCAATTTTAATGTTGCGGACCAAGAGACCCAGTACTTC